Listed below are T cell receptor beta chains from one sample, sequenced in a study of blood T cell repertoires in COVID-19. Libraries were prepared by immunoSEQ multiplex PCR; TCRdb keeps only in-frame clonotypes and omits some of them. The sample has 110,000 or so clones; 75% to 80% are singletons. The material sequenced was peripheral blood. The source of these receptors is a human donor in a cohort sampled during active COVID-19. CDR3s include the opening cysteine and the closing phenylalanine or tryptophan. Each record gives: V gene, clone size, D gene, J gene, CDR3 DNA, CDR3 protein. The D gene is left open where the match is weak. Clone size is shown for a subset of rows, as once, few, many or a class of expanded clone.

TRBV7-7	-	-	TRBJ1-5	TGTGCTAGCAGCTTAAGCAGCAATCAGCCCCAGCATTTT	CASSLSSNQPQHF
TRBV5-6	few	-	TRBJ2-7	TGTGCCAGCAGCTTGGAGCTCTCCCCCTACGAGCAGTACTTC	CASSLELSPYEQYF
TRBV2	-	-	TRBJ2-3	TGTGCCAGCAGTGATGTGGGGGGGCACACAGATACGCAGTATTTT	CASSDVGGHTDTQYF
TRBV11-3	few	-	TRBJ2-7	TGTGCCAGCAGCTTAGACGGTAGCGGGCAGTACTTC	CASSLDGSGQYF
TRBV3-1/TRBV3-2	-	-	TRBJ1-2	TGTGCCAGCAGCCACCCCGGGGGGGCGAACTATGGCTACACCTTC	CASSHPGGANYGYTF
TRBV27	-	-	TRBJ1-1	TGTGCCAGCAGTTTGGCTAGCAGAGGAACTGAAGCTTTCTTT	CASSLASRGTEAFF
TRBV9	-	TRBD1	TRBJ2-3	TGTGCCAGCAGCGGCGGACAGGGTTCAGATACGCAGTATTTT	CASSGGQGSDTQYF
TRBV11-2	-	-	TRBJ1-2	TGTGCCAGCAGCCTTACAGCTAACTATGGCTACACCTTC	CASSLTANYGYTF
TRBV6-5	few	-	TRBJ2-7	TGTGCCAGCAGCTTTAACGGGGGGCACGAGCAGTACTTC	CASSFNGGHEQYF
TRBV6-1	-	-	TRBJ1-2	TGTGCCAGCAGTGAAGAGGCAGGGGCAGGGGCCTACACCTTC	CASSEEAGAGAYTF
TRBV6-1	-	-	TRBJ1-5	TGTGCCAGCAGTGAAGGGGGGGGGCAGGGCGGTCAGCCCCAGCATTTT	CASSEGGGQGGQPQHF
TRBV7-9	-	-	TRBJ2-6	TGTGCCAGCAGCCTAGAGGCAGGGGCCGGGGGGTCCGGGGCCAACGTCCTGACTTTC	CASSLEAGAGGSGANVLTF
TRBV30	-	-	TRBJ2-7	TGTGCCTGGAGTGTAGGCCAGGCCTACGAGCAGTACTTC	CAWSVGQAYEQYF
TRBV11-3	-	-	TRBJ2-7	TGTGCCAGCAGCTTGGAGGGTCTAAGCTCCTACGAGCAGTACTTC	CASSLEGLSSYEQYF